This T cell receptor (beta chain) was identified during a study of STAT5B mutations in CD4+ large granular lymphocyte leukemia. Study-level results: Main leukemic clonotypes were patient-specific, but around 25% appeared at low frequency elsewhere.

As regards this clone: The antigen is undetermined.

The assay was immunoSEQ multiplex PCR, and TCRdb's table has in-frame clones only and misses some. In the table there are around 32,000 clones, roughly 78% of which are singletons. Sequencing used CD4+ T cells from blood buffy coats. This TCR was recovered from a human donor in good health.

The CDR3 loop is CAWSVLGGQGGAGELFF. DNA of the CDR3: TGTGCCTGGAGTGTCTTGGGGGGTCAGGGAGGGGCCGGGGAGCTGTTTTTT. The chain recombines TRBV30 with TRBJ2-2; 7 nucleotides match TRBD2. This CDR3 is built from 17 residues. V dropped 0 bases and J dropped 6; count of bases not matched to a gene: 13. Germline loops: CDR1 GTSNPN, CDR2 SVGIG (reference sequence).